This T cell receptor beta chain was captured in a study of T cell responses to AZD1222 COVID-19 vaccine. About this clone: Its antigen remains unidentified.

Study-wide points: The donor cohort was predominantly white British with a female majority, and clonal diversity may have been underestimated. Seropositive status at baseline applied to only 6 or 7 AZD1222 recipients. Vaccine-associated CD4 TCRs spanned spike, dominant at 160-218 and 743-854.

J lost 1 base, V lost 4 bases, and 5 bases had no gene match. Per germline, CDR1 MNHEY and CDR2 SVGEGT. The CDR3 has 15 amino acids. Method: immunoSEQ multiplex PCR; TCRdb's copy keeps in-frame clones and lacks some. The sample consists of some 130,000 clones, 84% of them appearing once. The V call is TRBV6-2 or TRBV6-3, the J call TRBJ2-7, with 9 bases aligning to TRBD1. This receptor was obtained from an adult in good health. The sequenced sample was peripheral blood, obtained on day 0 of AZD1222 vaccination. The CDR3 DNA reads TGTGCCAGCAGTTCGGGACAGGGAGGTTCCTACGAGCAGTACTTC. It specifies CASSSGQGGSYEQYF.